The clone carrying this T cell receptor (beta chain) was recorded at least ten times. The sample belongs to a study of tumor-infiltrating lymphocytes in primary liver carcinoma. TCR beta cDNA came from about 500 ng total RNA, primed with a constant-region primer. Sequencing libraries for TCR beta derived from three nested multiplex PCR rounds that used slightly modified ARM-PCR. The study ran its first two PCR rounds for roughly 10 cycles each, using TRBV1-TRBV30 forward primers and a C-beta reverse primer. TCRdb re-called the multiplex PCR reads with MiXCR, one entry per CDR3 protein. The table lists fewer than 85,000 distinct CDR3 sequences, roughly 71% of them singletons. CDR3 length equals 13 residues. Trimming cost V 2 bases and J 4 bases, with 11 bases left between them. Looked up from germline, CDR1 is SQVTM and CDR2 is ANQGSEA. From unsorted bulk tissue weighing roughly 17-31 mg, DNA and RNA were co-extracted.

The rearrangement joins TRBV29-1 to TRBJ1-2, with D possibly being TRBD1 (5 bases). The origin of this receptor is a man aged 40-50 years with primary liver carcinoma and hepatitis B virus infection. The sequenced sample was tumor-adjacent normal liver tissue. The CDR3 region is CSVEPPGTYGYTF. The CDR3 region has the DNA TGCAGCGTTGAACCCCCCGGGACCTATGGCTACACCTTC.